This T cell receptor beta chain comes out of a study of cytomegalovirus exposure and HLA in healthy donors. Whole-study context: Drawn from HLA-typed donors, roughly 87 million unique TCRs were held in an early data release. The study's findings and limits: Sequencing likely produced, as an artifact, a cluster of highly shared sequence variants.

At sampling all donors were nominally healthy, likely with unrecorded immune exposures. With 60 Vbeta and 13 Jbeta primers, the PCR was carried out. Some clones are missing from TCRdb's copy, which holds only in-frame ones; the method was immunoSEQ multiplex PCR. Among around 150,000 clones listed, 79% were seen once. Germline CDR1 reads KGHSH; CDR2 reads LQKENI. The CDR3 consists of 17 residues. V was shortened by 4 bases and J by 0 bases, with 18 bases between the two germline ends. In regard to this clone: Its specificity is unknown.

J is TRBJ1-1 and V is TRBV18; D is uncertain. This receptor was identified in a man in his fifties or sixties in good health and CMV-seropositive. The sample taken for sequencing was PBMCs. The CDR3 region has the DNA TGTGCCAGCTCACTAGCTGAACCGGGAGCCCTGAACACTGAAGCTTTCTTT. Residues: CASSLAEPGALNTEAFF.